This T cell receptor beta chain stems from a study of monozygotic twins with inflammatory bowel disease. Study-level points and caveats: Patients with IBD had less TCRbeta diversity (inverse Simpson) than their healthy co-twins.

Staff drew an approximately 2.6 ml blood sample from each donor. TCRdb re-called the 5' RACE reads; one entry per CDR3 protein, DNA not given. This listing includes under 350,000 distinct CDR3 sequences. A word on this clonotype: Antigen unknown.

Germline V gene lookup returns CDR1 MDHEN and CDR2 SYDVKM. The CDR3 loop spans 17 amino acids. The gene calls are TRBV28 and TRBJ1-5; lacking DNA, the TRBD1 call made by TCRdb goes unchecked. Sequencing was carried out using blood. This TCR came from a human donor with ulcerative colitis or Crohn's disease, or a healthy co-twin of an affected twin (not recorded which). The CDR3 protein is CASSSTGTAFSNQPQHF.